Listed below are T cell receptor beta chains from one sample, sequenced in a study of cytomegalovirus exposure and HLA in healthy donors. TCRdb keeps only in-frame clones here, not all; method: immunoSEQ multiplex PCR. The table has over 150,000 clones, almost 85% seen once. The specimen sequenced was PBMCs. These receptors were collected from a boy aged 2 to 10 in good health and CMV-seronegative. CDR3s leave out the opening cysteine and the closing phenylalanine or tryptophan. Each record gives: V gene, J gene, CDR3 protein.

V gene: TRBV11-2
J gene: TRBJ1-1
CDR3 protein: ASSPNEWRGGNMNTEAF

V gene: TRBV29-1
J gene: TRBJ1-1
CDR3 protein: SVLDRGIEAF

V gene: TRBV4-1
J gene: TRBJ2-5
CDR3 protein: ASSQVLFEQVGQTQY

V gene: TRBV5-1
J gene: TRBJ1-1
CDR3 protein: ASSLAPGNTEAF

V gene: TRBV5-1
J gene: TRBJ2-6
CDR3 protein: ASSLAYSGANVLT

V gene: TRBV7-9
J gene: TRBJ2-3
CDR3 protein: ASSSGTSTRDTQY

V gene: TRBV10-3
J gene: TRBJ1-2
CDR3 protein: AISDAGDRDYGYT

V gene: TRBV15
J gene: TRBJ2-7
CDR3 protein: ATSRGRTGENEQY

V gene: TRBV13
J gene: TRBJ2-5
CDR3 protein: ASSPRIAGAGETQY

V gene: TRBV5-5
J gene: TRBJ1-1
CDR3 protein: ASSLAPRAAEAF

V gene: TRBV10-3
J gene: TRBJ2-3
CDR3 protein: AISESSGRGYTDTQY

V gene: TRBV19
J gene: TRBJ1-2
CDR3 protein: ASSISAGNYGYT

V gene: TRBV11-2
J gene: TRBJ2-2
CDR3 protein: ASSLDMYKGHLNTGELF

V gene: TRBV27
J gene: TRBJ1-1
CDR3 protein: ASSPIGGLNTEAF

V gene: TRBV4-2
J gene: TRBJ1-2
CDR3 protein: ASSQAPGDYGYT

V gene: TRBV27
J gene: TRBJ2-7
CDR3 protein: ASSLQGGTNEQY

V gene: TRBV7-8
J gene: TRBJ2-7
CDR3 protein: ASSLQYATGGEQY

V gene: TRBV19
J gene: TRBJ2-5
CDR3 protein: ASRSARQGAGETQY

V gene: TRBV5-4
J gene: TRBJ2-1
CDR3 protein: ASSRPPSGFYNEQF

V gene: TRBV5-1
J gene: TRBJ1-4
CDR3 protein: ASSLEGGGEKLF

V gene: TRBV9
J gene: TRBJ1-2
CDR3 protein: ASSSNTGGGDYGYT

V gene: TRBV9
J gene: TRBJ2-7
CDR3 protein: ASSVGGTSGRGTYEQY

V gene: TRBV28
J gene: TRBJ1-1
CDR3 protein: ASSMTGGVTEAF

V gene: TRBV4-2
J gene: TRBJ2-5
CDR3 protein: ASSQEQREGTETQY

V gene: TRBV5-1
J gene: TRBJ1-3
CDR3 protein: ASGQEFSGNTIY

V gene: TRBV15
J gene: TRBJ2-7
CDR3 protein: ATSGIRNRVVRSYEQY

V gene: TRBV7-8
J gene: TRBJ1-5
CDR3 protein: ASSLVGGQSRLYSNQPQH

V gene: TRBV5-1
J gene: TRBJ1-4
CDR3 protein: ASRPGQLNEKLF

V gene: TRBV28
J gene: TRBJ2-7
CDR3 protein: ATEPTSLYEQY

V gene: TRBV25-1
J gene: TRBJ2-1
CDR3 protein: ASNGLDYNEQF

V gene: TRBV7-8
J gene: TRBJ1-5
CDR3 protein: ASSLSYSNQPQH

V gene: TRBV25-1
J gene: TRBJ2-5
CDR3 protein: ASSTRGAETQY

V gene: TRBV29-1
J gene: TRBJ2-1
CDR3 protein: SVLGSSYNEQF

V gene: TRBV5-6
J gene: TRBJ2-7
CDR3 protein: ASSLLQGVYEQY

V gene: TRBV28
J gene: TRBJ1-4
CDR3 protein: ASRANEKLF

V gene: TRBV4-2
J gene: TRBJ1-5
CDR3 protein: ASSQGTGGQPQH

V gene: TRBV27
J gene: TRBJ2-1
CDR3 protein: ASSQRGLFPYNEQF